This T cell receptor (beta chain) emerged from a study of cytomegalovirus exposure and HLA in healthy donors. The CDR3 length is 13 residues. Germline V CDR1 and CDR2: SGHAT, FQNNGV. The ends were cut back, 3 bases at V and 2 bases at J, with 8 bases in the middle. Study-wide results and limits: Cytomegalovirus status, reportedly, was diagnosed with high specificity and sensitivity by the classifier. There were some V segments, including TRBV6-2 and TRBV6-3, excluded as indistinguishable.

In regard to this clone: Its matching antigen is unknown.

A multiplex PCR was run with 60 Vbeta primers and 13 Jbeta primers. Method: immunoSEQ multiplex PCR; TCRdb's copy keeps in-frame clones and lacks some. This table has around 150,000 clones, roughly 80% appearing once. The receptor comes from a man in his forties in good health and CMV-seropositive. The genes are TRBV11-2 and TRBJ2-7; D is unresolved. The sequenced material came from PBMCs. DNA of the CDR3: TGTGCCAGCAGCTTCGGCGGAGCCTACGAGCAGTACTTC. It specifies CASSFGGAYEQYF. Looking up the rest from reference TRBV11-2 and TRBJ2-7 gives the full variable domain: EAGVAQSPRYKIIEKRQSVAFWCNPISGHATLYWYQQILGQGPKLLIQFQNNGVVDDSQLPKDRFSAERLKGVDSTLKIQPAKLEDSAVYLCASSFGGAYEQYFGPGTRLTVT.